The clone carrying this T cell receptor (beta chain) was seen a few times. Its antigen is not known. This CDR3 has 12 residues. Trimming removed 1 base from V and 5 bases from J, with 6 bases in between. Germline V gene sequence: CDR1 LGHDT, CDR2 YNNKEL (reference sequence). This entry comes from a study of T cell repertoires in cytomegalovirus infection. The wider study: An indication of both CMV infection and matching HLA type came from public TCR beta signatures.

TCRdb re-called the reads through MiXCR, storing one row per CDR3 protein. This sample has hundreds of thousands of distinct CDR3 sequences; about 40% occur once, and the top ten carry roughly 2.9%. Study-wide findings and caveats: Cumulated frequencies of public TCR beta families served to identify carriers of CMV plus the relevant HLA. It was HLA-C-restricted CMV-specific TCR beta clonotypes that dominated the response ex vivo.

The sample consisted of PBMCs. The chain has TRBV3-1 and TRBJ2-7; D is ambiguous. The receptor's source is a human donor in good health (CMV status not recorded). Some clones in this sample may be carry-over from other donors' samples. The CDR3 sequence: CASSQVEDEQYF. DNA of the CDR3: TGTGCCAGCAGCCAAGTTGAAGACGAGCAGTACTTC.